A selection of T cell receptor beta chains follows, all from one sample in a study of human CD8 memory T cell subsets. TCRdb processed the 5' RACE reads again and assigns one entry to each CDR3 protein, with no DNA. The sample's table shows a few thousand distinct CDR3 sequences. The sequencing input was CD8+ effector memory T cells (TEM) sorted from PBMCs. The receptors were sampled from a human donor in good health. CDR3s include the opening cysteine and the closing phenylalanine or tryptophan. Clone size appears in some rows only: once, few, many, or a class for an expanded clone.

abundance,j_gene,len,v_gene,CDR3aa
.,TRBJ2-5,16,TRBV5-1,CASSLWVAISSETQYF
.,TRBJ2-1,17,TRBV4-1,CASSQDEAGGLYNEQFF
.,TRBJ2-3,17,TRBV7-9,CASSSVRWEDSTDTQYF
.,TRBJ2-1,15,TRBV7-9,CASSLGSNDYNEQFF
.,TRBJ2-7,12,TRBV18,CASSPGGNEQYF
large,TRBJ1-2,13,TRBV5-1,CASSLVYGGGYTF
.,TRBJ2-5,14,TRBV28,CASREDLPLETQYF
medium-sized,TRBJ2-3,16,TRBV6-4,CASSPQAAGPTDTQYF
.,TRBJ2-2,13,TRBV29-1,CSGRGQGPGELFF
.,TRBJ2-4,13,TRBV30,CAWSVSRVNIQYF
.,TRBJ2-1,13,TRBV2,CASSEWLSNEQFF
.,TRBJ2-3,15,TRBV1,CTSRGVSATTDTQYF
.,TRBJ2-1,12,TRBV5-6,CASSLGFGEQFF
.,TRBJ2-3,14,TRBV28,CASLRISNTDTQYF
.,TRBJ2-7,11,TRBV20-1,CSVIRDYEQYF
.,TRBJ2-5,14,TRBV7-9,CASSSPIGAETQYF
.,TRBJ1-2,17,TRBV2,CASSEAEYRGTSYGYTF